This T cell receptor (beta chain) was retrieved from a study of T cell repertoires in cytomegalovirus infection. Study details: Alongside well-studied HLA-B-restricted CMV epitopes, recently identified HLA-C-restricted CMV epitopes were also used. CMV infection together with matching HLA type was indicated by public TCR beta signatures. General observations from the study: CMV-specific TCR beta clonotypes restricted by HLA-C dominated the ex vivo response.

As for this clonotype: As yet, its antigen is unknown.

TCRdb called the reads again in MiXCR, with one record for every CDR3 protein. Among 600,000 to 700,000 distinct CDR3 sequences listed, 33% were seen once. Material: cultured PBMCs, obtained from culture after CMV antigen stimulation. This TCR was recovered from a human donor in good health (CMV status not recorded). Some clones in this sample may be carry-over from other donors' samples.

The CDR3 region is CASRFTGGTEAFF. As DNA, the CDR3 is TGTGCCAGCAGATTCACAGGGGGCACTGAAGCTTTCTTT. The chain joins TRBV6-1 to TRBJ1-1; 8 positions agree with TRBD1. Germline loops: CDR1 MNHNS, CDR2 SASEGT. The V gene end was trimmed by 6 bases and the J gene end by 4 bases; junction bases not matched to a gene: 4. The CDR3 length is 13 residues.